One T cell receptor beta chain is described in this entry. Its antigen is undetermined. This record comes from a study of T cell responses to AZD1222 COVID-19 vaccine. Clones were sequenced by immunoSEQ multiplex PCR, and TCRdb holds only the in-frame ones, with some missing. Of 110,000 to 150,000 clones in the sample, 70% to 90% were seen once. V lost 7 bases and J 5 bases, leaving 13 bases between the germline ends. The germline V gene encodes CDR1 KGHDR and CDR2 SFDVKD. This CDR3 contains 13 residues. General study results and limits: Repertoires were sampled only after the peak T cell response. Clonal diversity was possibly underestimated, and the donors were mostly white British, with more females. Baseline seropositivity characterized only a handful of AZD1222 recipients. Vaccine-related CD4 TCRs covered spike, predominating at 160-218 and 743-854.

V gene TRBV24-1 combines with J gene TRBJ1-2; TRBD1 is a possible D gene (6 bases). The sequence derives from an adult in good health. Sequenced here: peripheral blood, sampled on day 0 of AZD1222 vaccination. Written as DNA, the CDR3 is TGTGCCACCAGCGAGGACAGAGGGTATGGCTACACCTTC. Encoded protein: CATSEDRGYGYTF.